The sequence of this T cell receptor beta chain was determined in a study (dated by TCRdb to the mid-2010s). Library construction relied on RT-PCR. Sequencing used an Illumina MiSeq. Using fastp trimming at Q25 and MiXCR clonotype assembly, TCRdb reanalyzed the public sequencing data and kept in-frame beta chains. Under each unique CDR3 protein, matching rows form one entry showing the most common genes and DNA. A total of about 680,000 distinct CDR3 sequences appear in this sample, 13% to 15% of them only once. The ten largest make up roughly 3.9% of the sample. This clonotype was seen only a few times. Its antigen has not been determined. No quality values exist for individual bases; no much larger clone is one base distant. From the cysteine through the phenylalanine, the CDR3 covers 15 amino acids. The CDR3 DNA has 45 bases and is translated from base 1. The junction carries 15 bases between V and J, which are trimmed by 6 bases and 0 bases respectively. CDR1 LGHDT and CDR2 YNNKEL are derived from the germline V gene (reference sequence).

The V gene is TRBV3-1 and the J gene is TRBJ2-7; tentative D gene TRBD2, with 6 bases matching. Sequences were obtained from memory CD4+ T cells from blood. The origin of this receptor is a female donor in good health, serving as a healthy control. The CDR3 reads CASRQRDLSSYEQYF. The DNA reads as follows: TGTGCCAGCAGGCAAAGGGACTTGAGCTCCTACGAGCAGTACTTC.